Following are 5 T cell receptor beta chains from one sample sequenced in a study of blood T cells in healthy people across ages. A J-beta primer mix and a sample-barcoded 5' primer were used in a second PCR of about 7 to 11 cycles. MiXCR was run by TCRdb on the 5' RACE reads, yielding one entry per CDR3 protein. The sample has about 1 million distinct CDR3 sequences, 40% to 55% seen once; the top ten hold under 20%. Sequenced material: blood. These receptors originate from a woman aged 55-70 years in good health.

The chain links TRBV2 to TRBJ2-5; 14 bases agree with TRBD2. Germline CDR1 is SNHLY and CDR2 is FYNNEI. There are 17 residues in the CDR3. V lost 4 bases, J lost 4 bases, and 8 bases stayed unmatched. In nucleotides, the CDR3 is TGTGCCAGCAGTGGAGCGGGACTAGCGGGAGCACGAGAGACCCAGTACTTC. Translation gives CASSGAGLAGARETQYF. Using reference TRBV2 and TRBJ2-5 for the parts outside the CDR3, the full variable domain is EPEVTQTPSHQVTQMGQEVILRCVPISNHLYFYWYRQILGQKVEFLVSFYNNEISEKSEIFDDQFSVERPDGSNFTLKIRSTKLEDSAMYFCASSGAGLAGARETQYFGPGTRLLVL.

The rearrangement links TRBV6-6 to TRBJ1-2; 7 positions match TRBD1. V dropped 8 bases and J dropped 7; count of bases not matched to a gene: 13. Per the germline V gene, CDR1 is MNHNY and CDR2 is SVGAGI (reference sequence). The CDR3 has 14 residues. The CDR3 coding sequence is TGTGCCAGCTCCCCCCAAGACAGGGTCAGTGGCTACACCTTC. Its translation is CASSPQDRVSGYTF.

The genes are TRBV20-1 and TRBJ2-7; no reliable D call. In germline, CDR1 is DFQATT, CDR2 SNEGSKA (reference sequence). The CDR3 runs to 16 residues. V lost 0 bases and J 0 bases, leaving 15 bases between the germline ends. CDR3 bases: TGCAGTGCTAGAGATGGCGGTGTCGGCCTCTCCTACGAGCAGTACTTC. The encoded protein is CSARDGGVGLSYEQYF.

This chain connects TRBV2 to TRBJ2-7, with TRBD2 matching 15 bases. The J segment lost 11 bases and the V segment lost 6 bases, leaving 8 bases of the junction unmatched. The germline V gene encodes CDR1 SNHLY and CDR2 FYNNEI. The CDR3 has 14 amino acids. In DNA, the CDR3 is TGTGCCAGCAGAGCCGCTGGACTAGCGGGAGGGAAGTACTTC. Translating it yields CASRAAGLAGGKYF.

This clonotype has only a few counts. This rearrangement joins TRBV7-2 to TRBJ2-3; 10 bases agree with TRBD2. CDR3 length: 16 residues. With V trimmed by 2 bases and J by 5 bases, 7 bases remained unmatched. In germline, CDR1 is SGHTA, CDR2 FQGNSA. For the CDR3, the DNA is TGTGCCAGCAGCTTATCTAGCGGGGGTTTGATAGATACGCAGTATTTT. It translates to CASSLSSGGLIDTQYF.